A single sample is the source of the 14 T cell receptor beta chains below, sequenced in a study of tumor and adjacent non-tumor tissue in lung cancer. Three rounds of nested PCR, following a modified ARM-PCR protocol, produced the TCRbeta library. TCRdb called the multiplex PCR reads again in MiXCR, with one record for every CDR3 protein. The data contain 90,000 to 100,000 distinct CDR3 sequences, less than 85% of them seen just once; the ten biggest clones take up around 30%. RNA was extracted from bulk tissue without any cell sorting. The normal lung tissue was taken more than 3 cm from the tumor edge. The sample consisted of distant non-tumor lung tissue. The receptors originated from a man aged 55 to 70 with small cell lung cancer.

The chain uses TRBV10-3 and TRBJ1-6, with D possibly being TRBD1 (5 bases). Looked up from germline, CDR1 is ENHRY and CDR2 is SYGVKD. V shed 10 bases and J shed 8 bases, with 21 bases lying between them. The CDR3 is 15 residues long. CDR3 loop: CATSGLPSAHSPLHF. In DNA form, the CDR3 reads TGTGCCACCTCGGGACTCCCCTCGGCCCATTCACCCCTCCACTTT.

This clonotype has only one observation. A read error may produce the germline difference seen at one junction end. The chain has TRBV29-1 and TRBJ1-5, with a tentative D call TRBD1 (6 bases). Germline V gene lookup returns CDR1 SQVTM and CDR2 ANQGSEA. The CDR3 extends over 13 amino acids. CDR3 DNA: TGCAACGTTGGGGGCGTGGGAGATCAGCCCCAACATTTT. Translation: CNVGGVGDQPQHF.

About this clonotype itself: Given the absence of the conserved phenylalanine or tryptophan at the CDR3 end, a read error is likely. The rearrangement links TRBV10-1 to TRBJ2-7; maybe TRBD2 (6 bases). The length of the CDR3 is 14 residues. The V gene's germline CDR1 is WNHNN and CDR2 SYGVQD (reference sequence). CDR3 nucleotides: TGCGCCAACAGTGAAGGAGGGAGCCATAACGAGCAGTACGCC. As protein: CANSEGGSHNEQYA.

For this clonotype: The junction departs from germline at one end; a sequencing error may be responsible. The chain uses TRBV12-3 or TRBV12-4 and TRBJ2-1; TRBD2 matches 10 bases. CDR3 size: 16 residues. The CDR3 coding sequence is TGTGCTAGCAGTAGGTCTAGCGGGAGTCCCTACAATGAGCAGTCCTTC. Translated: CASSRSSGSPYNEQSF.

About this clonotype: One end of the junction is discordant with germline, which a read error may explain. This sequence joins TRBV13 and TRBJ2-1, with a possible D match to TRBD2 (6 bases). The CDR3 length is 15 residues. Germline CDR1 is PRHDT and CDR2 is FYEKMQ (reference sequence). The CDR3 loop reads CAIRLGGNSDNEQFF. The CDR3 nucleotides are TGTGCCATCAGATTGGGAGGTAACTCCGACAATGAGCAGTTCTTT. The full variable domain, in which reference TRBV13 and TRBJ2-1 provide the parts outside the CDR3, is AAGVIQSPRHLIKEKRETATLKCYPIPRHDTVYWYQQGPGQDPQFLISFYEKMQSDKGSIPDRFSAQQFSDYHSELNMSSLELGDSALYFCAIRLGGNSDNEQFFGPGTRLTVL.

Of note for this clonotype: Compared with germline, one end of the junction differs, possibly owing to a read error. This rearrangement joins TRBV29-1 to TRBJ2-7; TRBD1 matches 8 bases. The length of the CDR3 is 13 residues. Germline CDR1 and CDR2: SQVTM and ANQGSEA. CDR3 loop: CNVGTGPGIEEYF. The CDR3 DNA follows: TGCAACGTTGGGACAGGACCGGGAATCGAGGAGTACTTC.

This chain connects TRBV29-1 to TRBJ2-5; TRBD2 might be the D (5 bases). The CDR3 length is 12 residues. Germline CDR1 reads SQVTM; CDR2 reads ANQGSEA. This chain's CDR3 is CIAERAGETQYF. The CDR3 nucleotides read TGCATCGCCGAGAGGGCAGGCGAGACCCAGTACTTC.

The CDR3 DNA reads TGTGTCAACAGCTTGGCCGGCCCCTTGGGACTAGCGGGAGAGACCCAGTACTTC. Translation: CVNSLAGPLGLAGETQYF. J is TRBJ2-5 and V is TRBV5-4; 12 bases are shared with TRBD2. The CDR3 extends over 18 amino acids. The germline gives CDR1 SGHNT, CDR2 YYREEE (reference sequence).

On this clonotype itself: The conserved closing phenylalanine or tryptophan is absent in this CDR3, likely reflecting a read error. The chain has TRBV12-3 or TRBV12-4 and TRBJ2-5, with D tentatively TRBD1 (5 bases). This CDR3 is 14 amino acids long. Trimming left V 2 bases short and J 3 bases short, with 10 bases between. Here the CDR3 reads CASSLIVREETQYL. DNA of the CDR3: TGTGCCAGCAGTTTAATTGTCAGGGAAGAGACCCAGTACCTC.

This clonotype was observed many times. The chain employs TRBV10-3 and TRBJ1-1; the match to TRBD1 covers 7 bases. This CDR3 is built from 15 residues. The V gene's germline CDR1 is ENHRY and CDR2 SYGVKD. Trimming at V came to 0 bases and at J to 1 base, leaving 2 bases not matched to a gene. CDR3 nucleotides: TGTGCCATCAGTGAGTCGACAGGGCCGAACACTGAAGCTTTCTTT. It codes for CAISESTGPNTEAFF.

Concerning this clonotype: The germline gene is not matched at one end of the junction; a read error may be the cause. The chain carries TRBV6-6 and TRBJ1-1, with 7 bases fitting TRBD1. There are 19 residues in the CDR3. Germline CDR1 MNHNY, CDR2 SVGAGI (reference sequence). For the CDR3, the DNA is TGTGCCAGCAGTTCTTGGCTGGGACAGCCTGGTCTGAAGAACAGTGAAGCTTTCTTT. It codes for CASSSWLGQPGLKNSEAFF.

This clonotype was seen only a few times. V usage is TRBV6-5 and J usage is TRBJ1-6; D remains ambiguous. This CDR3 contains 15 residues. CDR1 and CDR2 from the germline V gene are MNHEY and SVGAGI. This CDR3 reads CVSSYGLSPNSPLHF. The CDR3 bases are TGTGTTAGCAGTTACGGTTTGTCACCCAATTCACCCCTCCACTTT.

Notes on this clonotype: The junction departs from the called germline gene at one end, perhaps through a read error. This CDR3 is CSAQGGAGGSEHFF. Written as DNA, the CDR3 is TGCAGCGCCCAAGGGGGTGCAGGGGGCAGTGAGCACTTCTTC. The V call is TRBV29-1, the J call TRBJ2-1; 8 bases fit TRBD1. Looked up from germline, CDR1 is SQVTM and CDR2 is ANQGSEA. The CDR3 is 14 residues long.

The V and J genes are TRBV6-2 or TRBV6-3 and TRBJ2-7; TRBD2 matches 9 bases. CDR1 MNHEY and CDR2 SVGEGT come from the germline V gene. This CDR3 has 14 amino acids. In DNA form, the CDR3 reads TGTACCAACAGGAGGACTAGCGCAACCTACGAGCAGTACGTC. Amino acids: CTNRRTSATYEQYV.